Sequencing of this T cell receptor (beta chain) was carried out in a study of metastatic and nonmetastatic thyroid tumors. A note on this clone: Its antigen is currently unknown.

Regarding the study as a whole: According to reports, the diversity of TCR beta was significantly higher in malignant thyroid tumors than in benign nodules, and this held in both blood and tumor samples.

V lost 7 bases to trimming and J lost 3 bases, with 10 bases between them. Germline CDR1 is DFQATT and CDR2 is SNEGSKA (reference sequence). This CDR3 region has 11 residues. MiXCR was used by TCRdb to re-call the PCR reads. In the table there are over 30,000 clones, 25% to 30% of which are singletons. Patients were all untreated before their thyroid surgery. Sequencing was done on a sample of blood. The rearrangement links TRBV20-1 to TRBJ2-7; D ambiguous. This sequence was found in a female donor with papillary thyroid cancer or a benign thyroid nodule (not recorded which). Some clones in this sample may be carry-over from other donors' samples. CDR3 amino acids: CSVQDGYEQYF. CDR3 bases: TGCAGTGTCCAGGACGGCTACGAGCAGTACTTC.